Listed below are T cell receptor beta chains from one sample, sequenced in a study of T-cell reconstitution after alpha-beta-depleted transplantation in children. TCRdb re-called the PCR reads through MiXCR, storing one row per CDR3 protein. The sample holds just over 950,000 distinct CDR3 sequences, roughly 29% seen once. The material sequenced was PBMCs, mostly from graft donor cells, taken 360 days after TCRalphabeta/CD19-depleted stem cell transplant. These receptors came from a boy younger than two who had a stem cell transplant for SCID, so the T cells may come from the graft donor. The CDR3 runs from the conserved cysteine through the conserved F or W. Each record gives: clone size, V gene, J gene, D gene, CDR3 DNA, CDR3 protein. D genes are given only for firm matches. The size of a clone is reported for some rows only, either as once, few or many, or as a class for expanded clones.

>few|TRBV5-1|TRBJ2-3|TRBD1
TGCGCCAGCAGTAGGTTGGACAGGGCCACAGATACGCAGTATTTT
CASSRLDRATDTQYF
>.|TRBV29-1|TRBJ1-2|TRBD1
TGCAGCGTTGATTCGGACAGGGGAGCTGGCTACACCTTC
CSVDSDRGAGYTF
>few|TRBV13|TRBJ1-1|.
TGTGCCAGCAGCCGTTGGGAGTTGAACACTGAAGCTTTCTTT
CASSRWELNTEAFF
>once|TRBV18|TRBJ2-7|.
TGTGCCAGCGAAACATCTACCGGGAGCTCCTACGAGCAGTACTTC
CASETSTGSSYEQYF
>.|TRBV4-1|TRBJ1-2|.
TGCGCCAGCAGCCAAGGAGAGGGTGCTGACTATGGCTACACCTTC
CASSQGEGADYGYTF
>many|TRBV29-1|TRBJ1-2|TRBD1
TGCAGCGCCGAGGGGACAGGGGCCTATGGCTACACCTTC
CSAEGTGAYGYTF
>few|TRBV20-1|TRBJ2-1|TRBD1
TGCAGTGCCTGTCGATACGCCGGGACAGGGGCGTACAATGAGCAGTTCTTC
CSACRYAGTGAYNEQFF
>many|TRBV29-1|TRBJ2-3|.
TGCAGCGTTGATGACAGCCGCACAGATACGCAGTATTTT
CSVDDSRTDTQYF
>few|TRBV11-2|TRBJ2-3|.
TGTGCCAGCAGCTTAGATAAAGAGTGGAGGGGAGTAGGTGGGGATACGCAGTATTTT
CASSLDKEWRGVGGDTQYF
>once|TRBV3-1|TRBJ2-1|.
TGTGCCAGCAGACAAGTCGGGCCCGGACCGAGGCCCAATGAGCAGTTCTTC
CASRQVGPGPRPNEQFF
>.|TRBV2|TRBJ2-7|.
TGTGCCAGCAATCCAAATTTAGCGGAAGAGCAGTACTTC
CASNPNLAEEQYF
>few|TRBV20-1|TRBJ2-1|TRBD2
TGCAGTGCTTGGACTAGATCACCCAATGAGCAGTTCTTC
CSAWTRSPNEQFF
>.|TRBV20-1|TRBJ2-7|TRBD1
TGCAGTGCTAGAGAGACCCTCCTCAGGGGGCACTGGACCTACGAGCAGTACTTC
CSARETLLRGHWTYEQYF
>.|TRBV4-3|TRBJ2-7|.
TGCGCCAGCAGCCCGGGGTCTCCAAGCGACGAGCAGTACTTC
CASSPGSPSDEQYF
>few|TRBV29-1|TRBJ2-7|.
TGCAGCGTTGGCGAAGGTACCTACGAGCAGTACTTC
CSVGEGTYEQYF
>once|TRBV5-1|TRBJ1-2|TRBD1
TGCGCCAGCAGCTTGGGGGACAGCGTTGCGGCCTATGGCTACACCTTC
CASSLGDSVAAYGYTF
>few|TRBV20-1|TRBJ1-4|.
TGCAGTGCTCTCGGGACACCGTTTCCTGAAAAACTGTTTTTT
CSALGTPFPEKLFF
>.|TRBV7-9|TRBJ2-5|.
TGTGCCAGCAGCGCTCAGGGGTTGTACCAAGAGACCCAGTACTTC
CASSAQGLYQETQYF
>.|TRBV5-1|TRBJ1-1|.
TGCGCCAGCAGCTCCCTGACAGGAGCGCTTGAAGCTTTCTTT
CASSSLTGALEAFF
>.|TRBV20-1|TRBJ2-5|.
TGCAGTGCTAGAAAAGGGGCAGCACAAGAGACCCAGTACTTC
CSARKGAAQETQYF
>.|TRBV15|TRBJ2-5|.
TGTGCCACCAGCAGAGATTGGGTGGACGTCGGGACCCAGTACTTC
CATSRDWVDVGTQYF
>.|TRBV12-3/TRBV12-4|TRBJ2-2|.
TGTGCCAGCAGCTCCCCCACTCCGGTTCCGAACACCGGGGAGCTGTTTTTT
CASSSPTPVPNTGELFF
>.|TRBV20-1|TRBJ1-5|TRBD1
TGCAGTACAAAGACCGGGACAGGGGGGCAGCCCCAGCATTTT
CSTKTGTGGQPQHF
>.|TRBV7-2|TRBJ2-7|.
TGTGCCAGCACCCTCGCGGGCCGCTCCTACGAGCAGTACTTC
CASTLAGRSYEQYF
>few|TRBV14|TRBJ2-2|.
TGTGCCAGCAGCACCTTACAAACAGGCACCGGGGAGCTGTTTTTT
CASSTLQTGTGELFF
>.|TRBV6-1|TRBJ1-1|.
TGTGCCAGCAGAACAGGGTTTCATATGAACACTGAAGCTTTCTTT
CASRTGFHMNTEAFF
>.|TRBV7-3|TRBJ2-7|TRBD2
TGTGCCAGCAGCTTAAAACCCCGGACTAGCGGTACCTACGAGCAGTACTTC
CASSLKPRTSGTYEQYF
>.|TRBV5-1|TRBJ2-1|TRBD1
TGCGCCAGCAGCTTGGAGGTCCCGGGACAGCGCTGGTTTTACAATGAGCAGTTCTTC
CASSLEVPGQRWFYNEQFF
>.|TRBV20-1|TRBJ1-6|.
TGCAGTGCTAGAGCGGACTTGTGGAATTCACCCCTCCACTTT
CSARADLWNSPLHF
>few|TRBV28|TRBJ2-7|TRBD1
TGTGCCAGCAGCACCCCGGGGGACAGGTCCTACGAGCAGTACTTC
CASSTPGDRSYEQYF
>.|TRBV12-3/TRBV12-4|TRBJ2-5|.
TGTGCCAGCAGTATCGACAGGTGGCGGACCCAGTACTTC
CASSIDRWRTQYF
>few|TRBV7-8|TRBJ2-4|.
TGTGCCAGCAGCGACCTGGGGGGGGGCCTAGCCAAAAACATTCAGTACTTC
CASSDLGGGLAKNIQYF
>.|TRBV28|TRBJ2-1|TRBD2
TGTGCCAGCAGCCAACTAGCGGGGGTCAATGAGCAGTTCTTC
CASSQLAGVNEQFF
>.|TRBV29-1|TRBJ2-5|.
TGCAGCGTTGAAATAGGGGCCGGAGGAGAGACCCAGTACTTC
CSVEIGAGGETQYF
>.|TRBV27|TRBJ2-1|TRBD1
TGTGCCAGCAGTAGAATTCCGGGACAGAGTACTAATGAGCAGTTCTTC
CASSRIPGQSTNEQFF
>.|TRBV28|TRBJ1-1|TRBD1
TGTGCCAGCACCCCGGGACAGTATTTACTGAACACTGAAGCTTTCTTT
CASTPGQYLLNTEAFF
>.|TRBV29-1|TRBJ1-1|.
TGCAGCGTTGTAGGTCAGCCGGGGGCTGAAGCTTTCTTT
CSVVGQPGAEAFF